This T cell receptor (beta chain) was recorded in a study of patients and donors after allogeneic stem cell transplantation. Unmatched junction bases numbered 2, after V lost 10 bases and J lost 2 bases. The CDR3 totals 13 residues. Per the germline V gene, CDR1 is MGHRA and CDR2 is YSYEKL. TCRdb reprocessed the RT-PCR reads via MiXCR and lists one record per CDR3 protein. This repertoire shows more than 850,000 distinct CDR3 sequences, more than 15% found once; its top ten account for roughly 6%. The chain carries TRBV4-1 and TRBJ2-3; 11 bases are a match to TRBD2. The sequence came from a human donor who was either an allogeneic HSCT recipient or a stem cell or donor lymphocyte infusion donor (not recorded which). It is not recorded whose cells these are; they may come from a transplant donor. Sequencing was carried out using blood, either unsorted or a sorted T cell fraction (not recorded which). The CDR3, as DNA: TGCGCCATGACTAGCGGGGACACAGATACGCAGTATTTT. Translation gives CAMTSGDTDTQYF.